This is a list of T cell receptor beta chains from one sample in a study of shared clonotypes between healthy human individuals. Using immunoSEQ multiplex PCR, the repertoire was profiled, and TCRdb retains in-frame clones only, with some absent. The sample lists approximately 1.4 million clones; nearly 99% were seen once. Material: naive CD4+ T cells sorted from blood. The origin of the receptors is a man aged 30 to 39 in good health. CDR3s include the opening cysteine and the closing phenylalanine or tryptophan. The D gene is left open where the match is weak. Clone sizes are given selectively: once, few, many, or a class where the clone is expanded.

cdr3_nt: TGTGCCAGCAGCCGGACAGGGGCTGGGGCCAACGTCCTGACTTTC
cdr3_aa: CASSRTGAGANVLTF
d_call: TRBD1
clone_size: NA
v_call: TRBV28
j_call: TRBJ2-6

cdr3_nt: TGTGCCAGCAGCCACGGGACTAGCGGGAGTTACGAGCAGTACTTC
cdr3_aa: CASSHGTSGSYEQYF
d_call: TRBD2
clone_size: NA
v_call: TRBV13
j_call: TRBJ2-7

cdr3_nt: TGTGCCAGCAGCTTCGGCAGAGAGAACACTGAAGCTTTCTTT
cdr3_aa: CASSFGRENTEAFF
d_call: NA
clone_size: NA
v_call: TRBV5-4
j_call: TRBJ1-1

cdr3_nt: TGTGCCACCAGAACTGGGGGCACAGATACGCAGTATTTT
cdr3_aa: CATRTGGTDTQYF
d_call: NA
clone_size: once
v_call: TRBV15
j_call: TRBJ2-3

cdr3_nt: TGTGCCACCAGCCCAAGGGGGAGCACAGATACGCAGTATTTT
cdr3_aa: CATSPRGSTDTQYF
d_call: NA
clone_size: NA
v_call: TRBV15
j_call: TRBJ2-3

cdr3_nt: TGTGCCAGCTCACCACCGAAAGGACACCAATACGAGCAGTACTTC
cdr3_aa: CASSPPKGHQYEQYF
d_call: NA
clone_size: NA
v_call: TRBV18
j_call: TRBJ2-7

cdr3_nt: TGCGCCAGCAGCTCCTGGGGGCAGTTCAGCACAGATACGCAGTATTTT
cdr3_aa: CASSSWGQFSTDTQYF
d_call: NA
clone_size: once
v_call: TRBV5-1
j_call: TRBJ2-3

cdr3_nt: TGCGCCAGCAGGGACAGCGACACCGGGGAGCTGTTTTTT
cdr3_aa: CASRDSDTGELFF
d_call: NA
clone_size: NA
v_call: TRBV10-1
j_call: TRBJ2-2

cdr3_nt: TGTGCCAGCAGCCCCCACAATTACGAGCAGTACTTC
cdr3_aa: CASSPHNYEQYF
d_call: NA
clone_size: NA
v_call: TRBV7-9
j_call: TRBJ2-7

cdr3_nt: TGCGCCAGCAGCTTAGCCCGGGACAGGAGCACAGATACGCAGTATTTT
cdr3_aa: CASSLARDRSTDTQYF
d_call: TRBD1
clone_size: NA
v_call: TRBV5-1
j_call: TRBJ2-3

cdr3_nt: TGTGCCAGCAGCCCGGGGGGCGGGCACACAGATACGCAGTATTTT
cdr3_aa: CASSPGGGHTDTQYF
d_call: NA
clone_size: NA
v_call: TRBV11-3
j_call: TRBJ2-3

cdr3_nt: TGTGCCAGCAGCCCTGGGGCGGGACTAGCGAGGAATGAGCAGTTCTTC
cdr3_aa: CASSPGAGLARNEQFF
d_call: TRBD2
clone_size: once
v_call: TRBV7-2
j_call: TRBJ2-1

cdr3_nt: TGTGCCAGCAGTTTAACTAGCCTTGTACCCGGGGAGCTGTTTTTT
cdr3_aa: CASSLTSLVPGELFF
d_call: NA
clone_size: NA
v_call: TRBV6-6
j_call: TRBJ2-2

cdr3_nt: TGCAGCGCCCAGGGAAGCACCGGGGAGCTGTTTTTT
cdr3_aa: CSAQGSTGELFF
d_call: NA
clone_size: NA
v_call: TRBV29-1
j_call: TRBJ2-2

cdr3_nt: TGCGCCAGCAGCTTACAGACCCAGCCGCTAGAGACCCAGTACTTC
cdr3_aa: CASSLQTQPLETQYF
d_call: NA
clone_size: once
v_call: TRBV5-1
j_call: TRBJ2-5

cdr3_nt: TGCGCCAGCAGCTCCGTAGGGGTTGGGAACACCGGGGAGCTGTTTTTT
cdr3_aa: CASSSVGVGNTGELFF
d_call: NA
clone_size: once
v_call: TRBV5-1
j_call: TRBJ2-2

cdr3_nt: TGTGCCAGCAGCCGCCATGGGGCGGGAGGCACAGATACGCAGTATTTT
cdr3_aa: CASSRHGAGGTDTQYF
d_call: TRBD2
clone_size: NA
v_call: TRBV7-9
j_call: TRBJ2-3

cdr3_nt: TGTGCCAGCAGTTTATCCTATGAGGGAGCTTTCTTT
cdr3_aa: CASSLSYEGAFF
d_call: NA
clone_size: NA
v_call: TRBV28
j_call: TRBJ1-1

cdr3_nt: TGTGCCAGCAGGCCTCGGGCTAGCGGGGTAAGCTCCTACAATGAGCAGTTCTTC
cdr3_aa: CASRPRASGVSSYNEQFF
d_call: TRBD2
clone_size: NA
v_call: TRBV28
j_call: TRBJ2-1

cdr3_nt: TGTGCCAGCAGCGTAGGTGGGAGTGGGGGTAATGAGCAGTTCTTC
cdr3_aa: CASSVGGSGGNEQFF
d_call: NA
clone_size: NA
v_call: TRBV9
j_call: TRBJ2-1

cdr3_nt: TGTGCAAGTCGCTTGCCCCGGGACAGGTTATGTAGCGGGATTCTCGGCAATGAGCAGTTCTTC
cdr3_aa: CASRLPRDRLCSGILGNEQFF
d_call: NA
clone_size: NA
v_call: TRBV12-2
j_call: TRBJ2-1

cdr3_nt: TGTGCCAGCAGTTACGCGTTTGGGGCAACTGAAGCTTTCTTT
cdr3_aa: CASSYAFGATEAFF
d_call: NA
clone_size: NA
v_call: TRBV6-5
j_call: TRBJ1-1

cdr3_nt: TGTGCTAGCAGCCGAAATCCGGGACAAGGGGAAAAACTGTTTTTT
cdr3_aa: CASSRNPGQGEKLFF
d_call: NA
clone_size: NA
v_call: TRBV7-7
j_call: TRBJ1-4

cdr3_nt: TGCGCCAGCAGCTCTCGAACCGCCTACGAGCAGTACTTC
cdr3_aa: CASSSRTAYEQYF
d_call: NA
clone_size: NA
v_call: TRBV5-1
j_call: TRBJ2-7

cdr3_nt: TGTGCCATCAAGCGAGCGGAGCGGGGAGAGCAGTTCTTC
cdr3_aa: CAIKRAERGEQFF
d_call: TRBD2
clone_size: NA
v_call: TRBV10-3
j_call: TRBJ2-1

cdr3_nt: TGTGCCAGTAGTATACGGGGCCCGGATCTTGACGAGCAGTACTTC
cdr3_aa: CASSIRGPDLDEQYF
d_call: NA
clone_size: NA
v_call: TRBV19
j_call: TRBJ2-7

cdr3_nt: TGTGCCAGCAGCACTAGGTCGATCGCTGAAGCTTTCTTT
cdr3_aa: CASSTRSIAEAFF
d_call: NA
clone_size: NA
v_call: TRBV7-2
j_call: TRBJ1-1

cdr3_nt: TGTGCCAGCTCACCTACTCCTACCACATACAATGAGCAGTTCTTC
cdr3_aa: CASSPTPTTYNEQFF
d_call: NA
clone_size: NA
v_call: TRBV18
j_call: TRBJ2-1

cdr3_nt: TGTGCCAGCACCCCCCCATTCGGACAAGCGGGAACTAGCACAGATACGCAGTATTTT
cdr3_aa: CASTPPFGQAGTSTDTQYF
d_call: TRBD2
clone_size: NA
v_call: TRBV7-9
j_call: TRBJ2-3

cdr3_nt: TGCGCCAGCAGTGAACGGGCTCAACCCTACAATGAGCAGTTCTTC
cdr3_aa: CASSERAQPYNEQFF
d_call: NA
clone_size: NA
v_call: TRBV10-2
j_call: TRBJ2-1

cdr3_nt: TGTGCCAGCACCGGGAGGGCCTACGATGAGCAGTTCTTC
cdr3_aa: CASTGRAYDEQFF
d_call: TRBD2
clone_size: once
v_call: TRBV28
j_call: TRBJ2-1

cdr3_nt: TGTGCCATCAGTGAGCTAGCCGGGGGGCGGAGCACTGAAGCTTTCTTT
cdr3_aa: CAISELAGGRSTEAFF
d_call: NA
clone_size: NA
v_call: TRBV10-3
j_call: TRBJ1-1

cdr3_nt: TGTGCCAGCTCACTACCTGGCGCCCCAAACTATGGCTACACCTTC
cdr3_aa: CASSLPGAPNYGYTF
d_call: NA
clone_size: NA
v_call: TRBV18
j_call: TRBJ1-2

cdr3_nt: TGTGCCAGCAGCTTCCTTGGACAGTACAATGAGCAGTTCTTC
cdr3_aa: CASSFLGQYNEQFF
d_call: NA
clone_size: NA
v_call: TRBV11-2
j_call: TRBJ2-1

cdr3_nt: TGTGCCACCAGCAGAGAAACACAGGGCTACGAGCAGTACTTC
cdr3_aa: CATSRETQGYEQYF
d_call: NA
clone_size: NA
v_call: TRBV15
j_call: TRBJ2-7

cdr3_nt: TGCGCCAGCAGCCGCACGGTGGACGGCGCGAACACCGGGGAGCTGTTTTTT
cdr3_aa: CASSRTVDGANTGELFF
d_call: NA
clone_size: NA
v_call: TRBV4-1
j_call: TRBJ2-2

cdr3_nt: TGTGCCAGTAGTTTACAGGGGGCATATGGAGAAAAACTGTTTTTT
cdr3_aa: CASSLQGAYGEKLFF
d_call: TRBD1
clone_size: NA
v_call: TRBV19
j_call: TRBJ1-4

cdr3_nt: TGTGCCAGCTCATCCGGGGCTAGCGGCGCCTACGAGCAGTACTTC
cdr3_aa: CASSSGASGAYEQYF
d_call: TRBD2
clone_size: NA
v_call: TRBV18
j_call: TRBJ2-7

cdr3_nt: TGTGCCAGCAGGGGCGGAAACCACTACAATGAGCAGTTCTTC
cdr3_aa: CASRGGNHYNEQFF
d_call: NA
clone_size: NA
v_call: TRBV27
j_call: TRBJ2-1

cdr3_nt: TGTGCCAGCAGCTCGGAGTATCGGACAGGGGACGCATTAAGGACCGGGGAGCTGTTTTTT
cdr3_aa: CASSSEYRTGDALRTGELFF
d_call: TRBD1
clone_size: NA
v_call: TRBV9
j_call: TRBJ2-2

cdr3_nt: TGTGCCAGCAGAGCCGGGACTAGCGGGAGTATGGGGCTCTACGAGCAGTACTTC
cdr3_aa: CASRAGTSGSMGLYEQYF
d_call: TRBD2
clone_size: once
v_call: TRBV2
j_call: TRBJ2-7

cdr3_nt: TGTGCCACACTCCGAGACAGATATGAAAAACTGTTTTTT
cdr3_aa: CATLRDRYEKLFF
d_call: NA
clone_size: NA
v_call: TRBV6-1
j_call: TRBJ1-4

cdr3_nt: TGTGCCAGCAGCTCGGTGCAATCACGGACGCTTCACTTC
cdr3_aa: CASSSVQSRTLHF
d_call: NA
clone_size: NA
v_call: TRBV7-2
j_call: TRBJ2-7

cdr3_nt: TGTGCCAGCAGCCCGGATACCTACACCTCCTACAATGAGCAGTTCTTC
cdr3_aa: CASSPDTYTSYNEQFF
d_call: NA
clone_size: NA
v_call: TRBV7-2
j_call: TRBJ2-1

cdr3_nt: TGTGCCAGCAGTGGGAGCCTAGCTGGCGAGCAGTACTTC
cdr3_aa: CASSGSLAGEQYF
d_call: NA
clone_size: NA
v_call: TRBV2
j_call: TRBJ2-7

cdr3_nt: TGTGCCAGCTCCCCGACAGGAGTAAAAAACATTCAGTACTTC
cdr3_aa: CASSPTGVKNIQYF
d_call: NA
clone_size: NA
v_call: TRBV2
j_call: TRBJ2-4

cdr3_nt: TGTGCCAGCAGTTCCCCGGGAAAAATTGGGACCCAGTACTTC
cdr3_aa: CASSSPGKIGTQYF
d_call: NA
clone_size: NA
v_call: TRBV28
j_call: TRBJ2-5

cdr3_nt: TGTGCCAGCAGCTTCGACAGGGGTGGAAACACCATATATTTT
cdr3_aa: CASSFDRGGNTIYF
d_call: TRBD1
clone_size: NA
v_call: TRBV6-5
j_call: TRBJ1-3

cdr3_nt: TGTGCCAGCAGTTTATCTAGGGGACTAGCGGGGTCCGAGCAGTACTTC
cdr3_aa: CASSLSRGLAGSEQYF
d_call: TRBD2
clone_size: NA
v_call: TRBV27
j_call: TRBJ2-7

cdr3_nt: TGTGCCAGCAGCTTAGGCCGCGTAGCAACTAATGAAAAACTGTTTTTT
cdr3_aa: CASSLGRVATNEKLFF
d_call: NA
clone_size: NA
v_call: TRBV7-9
j_call: TRBJ1-4

cdr3_nt: TGTGCCAGCAGTTTTAGCCCCCTGGGCAATGAGCAGTTCTTC
cdr3_aa: CASSFSPLGNEQFF
d_call: NA
clone_size: NA
v_call: TRBV28
j_call: TRBJ2-1